These 25 T cell receptor beta chains came from one sample sequenced in a study of cytomegalovirus exposure and HLA in healthy donors (dated by TCRdb to the late 2010s). The library was prepared using the immunoSEQ multiplex PCR assay. For the multiplex PCR, a mixture combining 60 forward primers for TCR Vbeta segments and 13 reverse primers for TCR Jbeta segments was used. TCRdb obtained this table from immuneACCESS and retained in-frame rearrangements with V and J assigned. These tables miss some clones; where compared with another copy, unresolved V genes account for less than half of the shortfall, and the remainder is unexplained. Across this sample there are 100,000 to 150,000 clones, with more than 70% seen only once. The ten largest make up more than 7% of the sample. Sequenced material: PBMCs. The origin of the receptors is a woman in her forties or fifties in good health and CMV-seropositive.

CDR3 in DNA: TGTGCCAGCAGTGAAGGGCCTATGGGACAGGGAGTAGAGACCCAGTACTTC. It yields the protein CASSEGPMGQGVETQYF. The chain joins TRBV6-1 to TRBJ2-5; 9 nucleotides line up with TRBD1. This CDR3 is 17 amino acids long. V gave up 1 base and J gave up 4 bases; unmatched junction bases: 10. Germline V gene sequence: CDR1 MNHNS, CDR2 SASEGT.

This clone has just a few counts. Relative to the germline gene, one junction end is altered; a read error may explain this. The chain employs TRBV25-1 and TRBJ2-1, with D maybe TRBD1 (6 bases). Germline loops: CDR1 MGHDK, CDR2 SYGVNS. The CDR3 loop spans 11 amino acids. The CDR3 is CASRSGQRLIF. The CDR3 DNA reads TGTGCCAGCAGGAGCGGACAGCGCCTAATCTTC.

CDR3 amino acids: CASSLFATQNTGELFF. DNA for the CDR3: TGCGCCAGCAGCTTGTTCGCTACCCAGAACACCGGGGAGCTGTTTTTT. The rearrangement joins TRBV5-1 to TRBJ2-2; D is unclear. This CDR3 region has 16 residues. Germline assignment: CDR1 SGHRS and CDR2 YFSETQ. V was cut by 1 base and J by 1 base, with 11 bases left in between.

The chain has TRBV19 and TRBJ2-5; 8 bases match TRBD2. CDR3 size: 16 residues. Unmatched junction bases numbered 6, after V lost 2 bases and J lost 1 base. Per germline, CDR1 LNHDA and CDR2 SQIVND (reference sequence). In nucleotides, the CDR3 is TGTGCCAGTAGTATACAAGCGGGAGCCCCCCAAGAGACCCAGTACTTC. It codes for CASSIQAGAPQETQYF. Filled out from reference TRBV19 and TRBJ2-5, the complete variable domain reads DGGITQSPKYLFRKEGQNVTLSCEQNLNHDAMYWYRQDPGQGLRLIYYSQIVNDFQKGDIAEGYSVSREKKESFPLTVTSAQKNPTAFYLCASSIQAGAPQETQYFGPGTRLLVL.

The rearrangement uses TRBV5-1 and TRBJ2-3, with D uncertain. This CDR3 is built from 16 residues. V was trimmed by 1 base and J by 0 bases, leaving 12 bases between them. Germline CDR1 reads SGHRS; CDR2 reads YFSETQ. The CDR3 loop reads CASSLLYGASTDTQYF. The CDR3 DNA reads as TGCGCCAGCAGCTTGTTGTACGGAGCTAGCACAGATACGCAGTATTTT.

This chain links TRBV9 with TRBJ1-1; 7 nucleotides line up with TRBD1. The CDR3 has 13 residues. Per germline, CDR1 SGDLS and CDR2 YYNGEE. Unmatched junction bases numbered 8, after V lost 4 bases and J lost 8 bases. The CDR3 nucleotides read TGTGCCAGCAGCCAAGAGAGAGGGGGCGAAGCTTTCTTT. Translation: CASSQERGGEAFF.

The chain employs TRBV6-1 and TRBJ1-1; the D is unclear. The germline V and J ends were trimmed by 5 bases and 7 bases, with 14 bases remaining between them. There are 13 residues in the CDR3. Per germline, CDR1 MNHNS and CDR2 SASEGT. The CDR3 DNA reads TGTGCCAGCAGTCGTCTCCAAGCTAATGAAGCTTTCTTT. Its translation is CASSRLQANEAFF.

DNA of the CDR3: TGTGCCAGCAGTGAGTGGCAGGCACGAAGTGGCTACACCTTC. It translates to CASSEWQARSGYTF. The V call is TRBV6-1, the J call TRBJ1-2; D unclear. V lost 3 bases and J lost 7, with 15 bases in between. The CDR3 totals 14 residues. The germline CDR1 and CDR2 sequences are MNHNS and SASEGT.

This chain connects TRBV7-9 to TRBJ2-3, with 9 bases that match TRBD1. V lost 4 bases to trimming and J lost 4 bases; unmatched junction nucleotides: 6. Per germline, CDR1 SEHNR and CDR2 FQNEAQ (reference sequence). The CDR3 covers 15 residues. The CDR3 spells CASSYTGGEADTQYF. The CDR3 DNA sequence: TGTGCCAGCAGCTATACAGGGGGCGAAGCAGATACGCAGTATTTT.

The J gene is TRBJ2-7, the V gene TRBV5-1; 8 bases align to TRBD2. Germline-derived CDR1 and CDR2 are SGHRS and YFSETQ. V was clipped by 3 bases and J by 5 bases; unmatched bases: 10. The CDR3 has 15 residues. The CDR3 region is CASSWGSGRGDEQYF. The DNA for the CDR3 is TGCGCCAGCAGCTGGGGGTCGGGGCGGGGGGACGAGCAGTACTTC.

The chain's CDR3 is CASSESGNSPLHF. The CDR3 nucleotides are TGTGCCAGCAGTGAATCGGGAAATTCACCCCTCCACTTT. The V call is TRBV6-1, the J call TRBJ1-6; D is ambiguous. V dropped 2 bases and J dropped 7 bases, with 6 bases sitting between them. The CDR3 is 13 amino acids. Germline V CDR1 and CDR2: MNHNS, SASEGT.

The V gene is TRBV7-2, the J gene TRBJ1-1; weak D call: TRBD1 (6 bases). V was trimmed by 5 bases and J by 4 bases, leaving 14 bases between them. CDR1 and CDR2 from the germline V gene are SGHTA and FQGNSA. CDR3 length: 14 amino acids. CDR3 DNA sequence: TGTGCCAGCAGCCCGCGGGGGGCGGGCACTGAAGCTTTCTTT. Translated, it gives CASSPRGAGTEAFF.

The chain couples TRBV7-2 to TRBJ2-3, with D maybe TRBD2 (7 bases). This CDR3 spans 15 amino acids. Germline V gene data show CDR1 as SGHTA and CDR2 as FQGNSA. The V end was cut by 5 bases, the J end by 4 bases, with 16 bases between. The DNA for the CDR3 is TGTGCCAGCAGCCAAGAGGGGGGGCCGTCAGATACGCAGTATTTT. Translation gives CASSQEGGPSDTQYF. Full variable domain (outside the CDR3, taken from reference TRBV7-2 and TRBJ2-3): GAGVSQSPSNKVTEKGKDVELRCDPISGHTALYWYRQSLGQGLEFLIYFQGNSAPDKSGLPSDRFSAERTGGSVSTLTIQRTQQEDSAVYLCASSQEGGPSDTQYFGPGTRLTVL.

About this clone: One junction end does not reproduce the germline sequence, and a read error may be involved. The chain joins TRBV7-7 to TRBJ2-5; D is tentatively TRBD1 or TRBD2 (6 bases each). The CDR3 loop spans 16 amino acids. CDR1 is SSHAT, CDR2 FNYEAQ, per germline (reference sequence). The CDR3 DNA follows: TGTGCTAGCAGCTTAGGGGGAACTAGCACCCAAGAGACCCAGTACTTC. Encoded protein: CASSLGGTSTQETQYF. Complete variable domain (other parts from reference TRBV7-7 and TRBJ2-5): GAGVSQSPRYKVTKRGQDVTLRCDPISSHATLYWYQQALGQGPEFLTYFNYEAQPDKSGLPSDRFSAERPEGSISTLTIQRTEQRDSAMYRCASSLGGTSTQETQYFGPGTRLLVL.

The CDR3 reads CATRGERERGELFF. The CDR3 DNA is TGTGCCACCAGGGGGGAGCGGGAGAGGGGGGAGCTGTTTTTT. The rearrangement joins TRBV15 to TRBJ2-2, with TRBD2 matching over 8 bases. Germline V gives CDR1 LNHNV, CDR2 YYDKDF (reference sequence). The length of the CDR3 is 14 residues. After removal of 6 bases from V and 8 bases from J, the junction contained 8 bases not matched to a gene.

The CDR3 bases are TGTGCCAGCAGCCCCCCGGGACTAGCGCCCTACGAGCAGTACTTC. It encodes CASSPPGLAPYEQYF. The chain combines TRBV5-6 with TRBJ2-7, with 10 bases identical to TRBD2. V shed 4 bases and J 2 bases; nucleotides not matched to a gene: 6. The CDR3 runs 15 residues. Germline CDR1 SGHDT, CDR2 YYEEEE. The full variable domain, rest sourced from reference TRBV5-6 and TRBJ2-7, is DAGVTQSPTHLIKTRGQQVTLRCSPKSGHDTVSWYQQALGQGPQFIFQYYEEEERQRGNFPDRFSGHQFPNYSSELNVNALLLGDSALYLCASSPPGLAPYEQYFGPGTRLTVT.

This clone was counted a few times. The chain carries TRBV4-2 and TRBJ1-4; D gene unclear. The germline V gene encodes CDR1 LGHNA and CDR2 YNFKEQ. Trimming pared 0 bases from V and 3 bases from J, leaving 11 bases between. CDR3 length: 16 residues. This chain's CDR3 is CASSQDQAGANEKLFF. The CDR3 coding sequence is TGTGCCAGCAGCCAAGATCAAGCAGGTGCTAATGAAAAACTGTTTTTT.

This clone has a single count. V gene TRBV7-9 combines with J gene TRBJ2-5; 11 bases line up with TRBD2. The V gene end was trimmed by 2 bases and the J gene end by 5 bases; junction bases not matched to a gene: 7. The CDR3 length is 16 residues. Germline CDR1 reads SEHNR; CDR2 reads FQNEAQ (reference sequence). As DNA, the CDR3 is TGTGCCAGCAGCTTACGAGGGACTAGCGGTGGGGAGACCCAGTACTTC. As protein: CASSLRGTSGGETQYF.

This clone has a handful of counts. Other DNA sequences within the sample encode an identical CDR3. V gene TRBV4-2 combines with J gene TRBJ2-3; 12 bases fit TRBD2. This CDR3 has 16 residues. V trimming: 2 bases; J trimming: 4 bases; junction bases outside the gene matches: 4. Germline V lookup: CDR1 LGHNA, CDR2 YNFKEQ. This CDR3 is CASSQLGLAGSDTQYF. CDR3 DNA sequence: TGTGCCAGCAGCCAACTGGGACTAGCGGGCTCAGATACGCAGTATTTT.

This clone has a single count. CDR3 sequence reads: CASSYSSGSSTDTQYF. Here the CDR3 DNA reads TGTGCCAGCAGTTACTCAAGCGGCTCAAGCACAGATACGCAGTATTTT. This chain connects TRBV6-5 to TRBJ2-3; tentative D call: TRBD2 (5 bases). With 0 bases removed from V and 0 bases from J, the gap between germline ends came to 10 bases. Germline values: CDR1 MNHEY, CDR2 SVGAGI. This CDR3 contains 16 residues.

A few counts support this clone. This chain uses TRBV19 with TRBJ2-7, with 9 positions matching TRBD1. Looked up from germline, CDR1 is LNHDA and CDR2 is SQIVND (reference sequence). V lost 5 bases and J lost 2; bases outside the gene matches: 7. The CDR3 is 15 amino acids. CDR3 region: CASSSRTGAAYEQYF. Written as DNA, the CDR3 is TGTGCCAGTAGTTCCCGGACAGGGGCGGCCTACGAGCAGTACTTC.

This chain uses TRBV14 with TRBJ2-5; TRBD2 agrees at 8 bases. The CDR3 contains 15 residues. Germline lookup yields CDR1 SGHDN and CDR2 FVKESK. The V segment lost 0 bases and the J segment 5 bases; nucleotides outside the gene matches: 5. For the CDR3, the DNA is TGTGCCAGCAGCCAAGATAATGGCGGGAGGGAGACCCAGTACTTC. Translating gives CASSQDNGGRETQYF.

The chain combines TRBV7-8 with TRBJ1-6, with D hard to call. The CDR3 sequence is 15 residues long. The V and J ends lost 6 bases and 3 bases respectively, with 12 bases between them. Germline CDR1 is SGHVS and CDR2 is FQNEAQ. This chain's CDR3 is CASRVAAGYNSPLHF. The CDR3 DNA follows: TGTGCCAGCAGAGTAGCAGCCGGCTATAATTCACCCCTCCACTTT.

This clone came up once. V is TRBV4-1 and J is TRBJ2-1; D is possibly TRBD2 (6 bases). The CDR3 sequence is 16 residues long. Germline CDR1 reads MGHRA; CDR2 reads YSYEKL. Trimming took off 3 bases at V and 2 bases at J, with 14 bases between the two ends. The CDR3 nucleotides read TGCGCCAGCAGCCAGGGGGACTTCCTTACCTACAATGAGCAGTTCTTC. Translation: CASSQGDFLTYNEQFF.

J is TRBJ2-7 and V is TRBV9, with D perhaps matching TRBD1 (5 bases). With 0 bases removed from V and 6 bases from J, the gap between germline ends came to 13 bases. The CDR3 loop spans 14 amino acids. Germline assignment: CDR1 SGDLS and CDR2 YYNGEE. CDR3 coding DNA: TGTGCCAGCAGCGTAGGCTCAGGGCAAGGCGAGCAGTACTTC. It is translated as CASSVGSGQGEQYF.